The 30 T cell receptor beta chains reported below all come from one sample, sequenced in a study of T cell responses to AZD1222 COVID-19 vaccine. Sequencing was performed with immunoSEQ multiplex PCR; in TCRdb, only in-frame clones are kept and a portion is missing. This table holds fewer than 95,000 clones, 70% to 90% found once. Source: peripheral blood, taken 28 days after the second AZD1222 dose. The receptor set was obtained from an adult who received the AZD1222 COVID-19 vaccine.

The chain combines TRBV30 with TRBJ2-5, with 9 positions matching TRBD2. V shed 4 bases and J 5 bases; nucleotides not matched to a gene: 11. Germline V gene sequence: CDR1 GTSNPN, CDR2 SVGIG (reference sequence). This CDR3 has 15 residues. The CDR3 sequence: CAWKPSGAAGETQYF. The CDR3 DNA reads TGTGCCTGGAAGCCTAGCGGGGCCGCAGGGGAGACCCAGTACTTC.

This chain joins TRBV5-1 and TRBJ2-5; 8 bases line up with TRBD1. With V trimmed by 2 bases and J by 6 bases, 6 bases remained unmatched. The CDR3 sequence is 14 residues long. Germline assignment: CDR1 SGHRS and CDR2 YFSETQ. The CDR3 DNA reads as TGCGCCAGCAGCTTTCAAGGACAGGGACAGACCCAGTACTTC. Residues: CASSFQGQGQTQYF.

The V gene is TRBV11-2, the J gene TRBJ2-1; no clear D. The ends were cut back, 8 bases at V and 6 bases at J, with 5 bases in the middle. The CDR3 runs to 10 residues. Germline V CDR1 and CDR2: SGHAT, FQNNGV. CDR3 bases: TGTGCCAGCGGCCCCAATGAGCAGTTCTTC. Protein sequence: CASGPNEQFF.

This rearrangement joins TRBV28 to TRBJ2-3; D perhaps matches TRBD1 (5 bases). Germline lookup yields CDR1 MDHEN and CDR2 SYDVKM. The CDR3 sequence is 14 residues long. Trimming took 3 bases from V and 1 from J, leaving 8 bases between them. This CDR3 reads CASSFLQGTDTQYF. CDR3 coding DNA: TGTGCCAGCAGTTTTCTACAGGGCACAGATACGCAGTATTTT.

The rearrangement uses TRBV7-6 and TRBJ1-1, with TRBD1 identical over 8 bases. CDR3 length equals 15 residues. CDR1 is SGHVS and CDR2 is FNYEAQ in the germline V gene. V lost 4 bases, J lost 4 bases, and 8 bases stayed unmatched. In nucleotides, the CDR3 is TGTGCCAGCAGCTCCACTGCCGGACAGGGCACTGAAGCTTTCTTT. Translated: CASSSTAGQGTEAFF. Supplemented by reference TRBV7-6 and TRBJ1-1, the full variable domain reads GAGVSQSPRYKVTKRGQDVALRCDPISGHVSLYWYRQALGQGPEFLTYFNYEAQQDKSGLPNDRFSAERPEGSISTLTIQRTEQRDSAMYRCASSSTAGQGTEAFFGQGTRLTVV.

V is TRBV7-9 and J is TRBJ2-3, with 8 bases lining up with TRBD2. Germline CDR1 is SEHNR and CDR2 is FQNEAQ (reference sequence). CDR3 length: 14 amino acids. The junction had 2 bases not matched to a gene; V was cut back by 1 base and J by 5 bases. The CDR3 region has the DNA TGTGCCAGCAGCTTAGGACTAGCGATAGATACGCAGTATTTT. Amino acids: CASSLGLAIDTQYF.

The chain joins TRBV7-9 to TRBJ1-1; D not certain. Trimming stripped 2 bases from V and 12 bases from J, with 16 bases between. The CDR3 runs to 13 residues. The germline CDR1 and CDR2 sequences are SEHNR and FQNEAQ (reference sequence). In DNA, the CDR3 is TGTGCCAGCAGCTTATACGAAAGGCAGTCAACTTTCTTT. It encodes CASSLYERQSTFF.

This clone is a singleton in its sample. The CDR3 loop reads CASSVRDRGRGNTIYF. In DNA, the CDR3 is TGTGCCAGCAGCGTAAGAGACAGGGGGCGAGGAAACACCATATATTTT. This chain connects TRBV9 to TRBJ1-3; 10 bases agree with TRBD1. Germline assignment: CDR1 SGDLS and CDR2 YYNGEE. V lost 1 base and J lost 4; bases outside the gene matches: 5. The CDR3 loop spans 16 amino acids. Full variable domain (remainder filled in from reference TRBV9 and TRBJ1-3): DSGVTQTPKHLITATGQRVTLRCSPRSGDLSVYWYQQSLDQGLQFLIQYYNGEERAKGNILERFSAQQFPDLHSELNLSSLELGDSALYFCASSVRDRGRGNTIYFGEGSWLTVV.

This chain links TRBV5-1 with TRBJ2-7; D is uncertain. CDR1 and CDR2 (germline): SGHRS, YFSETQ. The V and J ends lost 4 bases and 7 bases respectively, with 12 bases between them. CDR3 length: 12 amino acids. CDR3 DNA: TGCGCCAGCAGCCTGGCGGATGAAGAGCAGTACTTC. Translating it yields CASSLADEEQYF.

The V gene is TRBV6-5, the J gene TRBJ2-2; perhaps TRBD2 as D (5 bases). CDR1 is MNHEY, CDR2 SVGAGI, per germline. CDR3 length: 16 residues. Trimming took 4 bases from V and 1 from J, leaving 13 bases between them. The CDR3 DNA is TGTGCCAGCAGTTCCGAAGGACTCCTGAACACCGGGGAGCTGTTTTTT. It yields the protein CASSSEGLLNTGELFF.

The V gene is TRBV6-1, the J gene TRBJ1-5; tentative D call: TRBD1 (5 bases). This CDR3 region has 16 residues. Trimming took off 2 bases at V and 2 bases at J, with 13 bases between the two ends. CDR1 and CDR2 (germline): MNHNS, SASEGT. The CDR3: CASSEFPQGGNQPQHF. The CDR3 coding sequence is TGTGCCAGCAGTGAATTCCCCCAGGGAGGCAATCAGCCCCAGCATTTT.

CDR3 sequence (DNA): TGTGCCAGCAGCCAAGTAATGGCGGGGGTCAATGAGCAGTTCTTC. The encoded protein is CASSQVMAGVNEQFF. The genes are TRBV4-2 and TRBJ2-1; the match to TRBD2 covers 7 bases. This CDR3 is 15 amino acids long. Germline V lookup: CDR1 LGHNA, CDR2 YNFKEQ. Trimming at V came to 1 base and at J to 6 bases, leaving 6 bases not matched to a gene.

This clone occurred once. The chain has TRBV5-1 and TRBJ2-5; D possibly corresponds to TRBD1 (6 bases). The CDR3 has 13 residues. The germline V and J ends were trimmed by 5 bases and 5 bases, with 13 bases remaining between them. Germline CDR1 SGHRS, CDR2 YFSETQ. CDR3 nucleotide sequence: TGCGCCAGCAGTACAGGGAACGAGGAGACCCAGTACTTC. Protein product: CASSTGNEETQYF.

The CDR3: CASSTGTGKGSPLHF. The CDR3 DNA sequence: TGTGCCAGCAGCACCGGTACAGGAAAGGGTTCACCCCTCCACTTT. J is TRBJ1-6 and V is TRBV21-1; TRBD1 was called by the table and not checked on the DNA. TRBV21-1 is flagged as a pseudogene. CDR3 length: 15 residues.

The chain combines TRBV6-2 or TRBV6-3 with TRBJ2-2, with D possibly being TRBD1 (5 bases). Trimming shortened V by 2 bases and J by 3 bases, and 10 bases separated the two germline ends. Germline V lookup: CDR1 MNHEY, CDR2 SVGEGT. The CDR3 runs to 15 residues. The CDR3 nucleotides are TGTGCCAGCAGTTACGGGGCAGTAGACACCGGGGAGCTGTTTTTT. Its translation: CASSYGAVDTGELFF.

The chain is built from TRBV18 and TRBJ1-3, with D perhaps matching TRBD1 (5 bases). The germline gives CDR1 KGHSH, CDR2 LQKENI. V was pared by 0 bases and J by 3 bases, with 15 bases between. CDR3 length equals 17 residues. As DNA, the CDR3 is TGTGCCAGCTCACCACCGGGGAGGGGAGTCCTTGGAAACACCATATATTTT. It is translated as CASSPPGRGVLGNTIYF.

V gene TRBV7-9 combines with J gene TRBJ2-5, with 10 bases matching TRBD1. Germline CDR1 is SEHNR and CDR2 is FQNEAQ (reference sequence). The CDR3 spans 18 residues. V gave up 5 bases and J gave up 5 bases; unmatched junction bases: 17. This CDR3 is CASSPKDRGPKVRETQYF. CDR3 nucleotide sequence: TGTGCCAGCAGCCCGAAAGACAGGGGGCCTAAGGTTCGGGAGACCCAGTACTTC.

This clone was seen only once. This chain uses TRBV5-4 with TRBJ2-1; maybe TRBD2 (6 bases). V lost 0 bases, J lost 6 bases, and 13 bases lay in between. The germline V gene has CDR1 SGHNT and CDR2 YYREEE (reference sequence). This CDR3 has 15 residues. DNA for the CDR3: TGTGCCAGCAGCTTGGAGAGACTAGGCAGCAATGAGCAGTTCTTC. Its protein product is CASSLERLGSNEQFF. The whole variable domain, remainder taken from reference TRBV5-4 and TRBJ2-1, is ETGVTQSPTHLIKTRGQQVTLRCSSQSGHNTVSWYQQALGQGPQFIFQYYREEENGRGNFPPRFSGLQFPNYSSELNVNALELDDSALYLCASSLERLGSNEQFFGPGTRLTVL.

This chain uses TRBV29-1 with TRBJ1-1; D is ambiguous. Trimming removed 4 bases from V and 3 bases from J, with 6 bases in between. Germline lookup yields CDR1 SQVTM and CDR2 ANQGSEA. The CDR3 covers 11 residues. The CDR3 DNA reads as TGCAGCGTTGCGGCGGACACTGAAGCTTTCTTT. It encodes CSVAADTEAFF.

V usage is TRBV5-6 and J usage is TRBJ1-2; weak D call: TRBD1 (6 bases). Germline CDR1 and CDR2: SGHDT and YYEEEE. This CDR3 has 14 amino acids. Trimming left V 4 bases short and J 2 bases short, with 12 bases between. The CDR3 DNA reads TGTGCCAGCAGCCCGGACAGCTTCAACTATGGCTACACCTTC. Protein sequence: CASSPDSFNYGYTF.

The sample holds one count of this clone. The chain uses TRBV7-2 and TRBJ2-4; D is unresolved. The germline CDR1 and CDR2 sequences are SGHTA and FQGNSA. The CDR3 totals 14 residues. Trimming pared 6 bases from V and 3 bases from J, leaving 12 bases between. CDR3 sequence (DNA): TGTGCCAGCAGGGCTTCAGAAGACAAAAACATTCAGTACTTC. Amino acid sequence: CASRASEDKNIQYF.

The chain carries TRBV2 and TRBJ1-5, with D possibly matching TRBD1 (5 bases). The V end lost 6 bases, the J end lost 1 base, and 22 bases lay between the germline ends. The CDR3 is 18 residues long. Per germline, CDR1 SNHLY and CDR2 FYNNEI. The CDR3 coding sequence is TGTGCCAGCAGCCTAGCTCCTCCATACCGGGACAGCAATCAGCCCCAGCATTTT. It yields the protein CASSLAPPYRDSNQPQHF. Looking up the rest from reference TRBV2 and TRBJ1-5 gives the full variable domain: EPEVTQTPSHQVTQMGQEVILRCVPISNHLYFYWYRQILGQKVEFLVSFYNNEISEKSEIFDDQFSVERPDGSNFTLKIRSTKLEDSAMYFCASSLAPPYRDSNQPQHFGDGTRLSIL.

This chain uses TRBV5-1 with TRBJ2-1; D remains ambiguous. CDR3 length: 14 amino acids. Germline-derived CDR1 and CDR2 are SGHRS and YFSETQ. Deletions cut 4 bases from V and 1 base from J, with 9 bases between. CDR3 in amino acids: CASSQDTSYNEQFF. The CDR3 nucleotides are TGCGCCAGCAGCCAAGATACTTCCTACAATGAGCAGTTCTTC.

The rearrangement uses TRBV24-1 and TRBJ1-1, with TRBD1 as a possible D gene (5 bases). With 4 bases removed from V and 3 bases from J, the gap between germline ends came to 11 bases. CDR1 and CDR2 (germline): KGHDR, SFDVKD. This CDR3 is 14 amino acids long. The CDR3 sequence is CATSDPRRDTEAFF. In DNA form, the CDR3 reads TGTGCCACCAGTGACCCCCGCAGGGACACTGAAGCTTTCTTT.

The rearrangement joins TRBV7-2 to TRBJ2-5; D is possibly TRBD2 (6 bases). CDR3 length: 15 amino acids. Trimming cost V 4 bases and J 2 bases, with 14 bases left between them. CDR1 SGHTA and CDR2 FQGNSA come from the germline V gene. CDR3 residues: CASSSARDSQETQYF. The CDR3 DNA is TGTGCCAGCAGCTCGGCTCGGGACTCTCAAGAGACCCAGTACTTC.

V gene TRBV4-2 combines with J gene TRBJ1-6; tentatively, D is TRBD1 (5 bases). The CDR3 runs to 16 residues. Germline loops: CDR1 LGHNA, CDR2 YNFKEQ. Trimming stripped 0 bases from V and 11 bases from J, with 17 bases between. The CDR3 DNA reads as TGTGCCAGCAGCCAAGAAATGACTGCTATAGGGGCACCCCTCCACTTT. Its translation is CASSQEMTAIGAPLHF.

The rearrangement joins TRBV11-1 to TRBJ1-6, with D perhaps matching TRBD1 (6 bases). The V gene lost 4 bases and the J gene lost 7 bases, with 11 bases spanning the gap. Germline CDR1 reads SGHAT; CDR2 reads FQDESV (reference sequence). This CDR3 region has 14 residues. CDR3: CASSYRGRNSPLHF. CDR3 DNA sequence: TGTGCCAGCAGCTACCGGGGGCGAAATTCACCCCTCCACTTT.

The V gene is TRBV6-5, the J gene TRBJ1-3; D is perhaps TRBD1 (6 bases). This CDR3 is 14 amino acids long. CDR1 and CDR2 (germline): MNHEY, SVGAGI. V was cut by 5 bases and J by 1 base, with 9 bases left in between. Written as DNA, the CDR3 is TGTGCCAGCAGTAAACAGGGATCTGGAAACACCATATATTTT. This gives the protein CASSKQGSGNTIYF.

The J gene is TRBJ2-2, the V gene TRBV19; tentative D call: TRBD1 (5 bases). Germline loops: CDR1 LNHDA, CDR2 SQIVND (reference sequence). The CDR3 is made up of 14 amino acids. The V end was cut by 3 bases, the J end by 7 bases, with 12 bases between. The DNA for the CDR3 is TGTGCCAGTAGTATTGATAGGGGTAGCGGGGAGCTGTTTTTT. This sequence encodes CASSIDRGSGELFF.

The CDR3 DNA reads as TGCGCCAGCAGCTTGAGGGGTGATAAAAGCGGTGAGCAGTTCTTC. Its protein is CASSLRGDKSGEQFF. This rearrangement joins TRBV5-1 to TRBJ2-1; the D gene could be TRBD1 or TRBD2 (5 bases each). The CDR3 has 15 amino acids. CDR1 and CDR2 from the germline V gene are SGHRS and YFSETQ. V gave up 1 base and J gave up 9 bases, with 17 bases separating them. Combining the CDR3 with reference TRBV5-1 and TRBJ2-1 gives the whole variable domain KAGVTQTPRYLIKTRGQQVTLSCSPISGHRSVSWYQQTPGQGLQFLFEYFSETQRNKGNFPGRFSGRQFSNSRSEMNVSTLELGDSALYLCASSLRGDKSGEQFFGPGTRLTVL.